The 21 T cell receptor beta chains reported below all come from one sample, sequenced in a study of shared clonotypes between healthy human individuals (dated by TCRdb to the early 2020s). The library was made by the immunoSEQ multiplex PCR assay. In TCRdb, the immuneACCESS table is reduced to in-frame sequences with V and J assigned. These tables do not hold every clone; where another copy was compared, an unresolved V gene accounts for under half, and the others remain unexplained. In this sample the table shows hundreds of thousands of clones, about nine tenths of which occur a single time. Roughly 17% of the sample is in the top ten clones. Sequencing input: memory CD8+ T cells sorted from blood. In light of the paper, this sample's cell subset or site label describes: CD45RO+ cells pooled with CCR7-negative TemRA cells. All receptors derive from a man aged 18-30 years in good health.

The chain couples TRBV5-8 to TRBJ2-4; the D is unclear. Germline V lookup: CDR1 SGHTS, CDR2 YDEGEE. V lost 5 bases and J lost 13, with 7 bases in between. The CDR3 covers 9 residues. The CDR3 DNA reads as TGTGCCAGCAGTTTTGGCCAGTACTTC. Amino acids: CASSFGQYF.

The chain links TRBV7-9 to TRBJ1-1; a weak D match, TRBD1 (5 bases). The germline V gene has CDR1 SEHNR and CDR2 FQNEAQ (reference sequence). This CDR3 is built from 16 residues. The V gene lost 7 bases and the J gene lost 4 bases, with 22 bases spanning the gap. The CDR3 protein is CASTTPGSGFGTEAFF. The CDR3 region has the DNA TGTGCCAGCACCACCCCAGGGAGTGGTTTTGGCACTGAAGCTTTCTTT.

The rearrangement joins TRBV11-3 to TRBJ2-7; 12 bases are a match to TRBD2. The V segment lost 4 bases and the J segment 2 bases; nucleotides outside the gene matches: 6. The CDR3 has 16 amino acids. Germline CDR1 reads SGHNT; CDR2 reads YENEEA. The CDR3 bases are TGTGCCAGCAGCTCAAGACGACTAGCGGGAGCCTACGAGCAGTACTTC. Its translation is CASSSRRLAGAYEQYF.

This clone was observed a single time. The V call is TRBV2, the J call TRBJ2-5, with D tentatively TRBD2 (6 bases). The germline V gene encodes CDR1 SNHLY and CDR2 FYNNEI. Trimming cost V 8 bases and J 0 bases, with 10 bases left between them. This CDR3 is built from 13 residues. CDR3 bases: TGTGCCAGCCGGGGACTGTACCAAGAGACCCAGTACTTC. Translating it yields CASRGLYQETQYF. Filled out from reference TRBV2 and TRBJ2-5, the complete variable domain reads EPEVTQTPSHQVTQMGQEVILRCVPISNHLYFYWYRQILGQKVEFLVSFYNNEISEKSEIFDDQFSVERPDGSNFTLKIRSTKLEDSAMYFCASRGLYQETQYFGPGTRLLVL.

CDR3 sequence reads: CASNEGNYYEQYF. CDR3 nucleotides: TGTGCCAGCAATGAGGGAAATTACTACGAGCAGTACTTC. This rearrangement joins TRBV28 to TRBJ2-7; tentative D call: TRBD2 (5 bases). The CDR3 length is 13 residues. Germline CDR1 is MDHEN and CDR2 is SYDVKM. Trimming pared 7 bases from V and 3 bases from J, leaving 13 bases between. Full variable domain (outside the CDR3, taken from reference TRBV28 and TRBJ2-7): DVKVTQSSRYLVKRTGEKVFLECVQDMDHENMFWYRQDPGLGLRLIYFSYDVKMKEKGDIPEGYSVSREKKERFSLILESASTNQTSMYLCASNEGNYYEQYFGPGTRLTVT.

This clone was detected once. The chain has TRBV27 and TRBJ2-1; D is ambiguous. This CDR3 is 14 amino acids long. Germline V gives CDR1 MNHEY, CDR2 SMNVEV (reference sequence). V was pared by 8 bases and J by 7 bases, with 18 bases between. In DNA form, the CDR3 reads TGTGCCAGCGGACCGATCCCCATGGGGAATGAGCAGTTCTTC. Encoded protein: CASGPIPMGNEQFF.

This clone was detected once. The chain joins TRBV7-4 to TRBJ2-1; no reliable D call. V gave up 1 base and J gave up 0 bases, with 10 bases separating them. Germline loops: CDR1 SGHVT, CDR2 SQSDAQ. This CDR3 region has 16 residues. The CDR3 is CASSLDTRSSYNEQFF. In nucleotides, the CDR3 is TGTGCCAGCAGCTTAGACACGCGAAGCTCCTACAATGAGCAGTTCTTC.

The V call is TRBV6-1, the J call TRBJ2-7; 9 bases fit TRBD2. This CDR3 is built from 13 residues. J gave up 2 bases and V 9 bases, and 5 bases lay outside the gene matches. Germline loops: CDR1 MNHNS, CDR2 SASEGT. The CDR3 loop is CASLAGVAYEQYF. CDR3 DNA: TGTGCCAGTTTAGCGGGGGTAGCCTACGAGCAGTACTTC.

This rearrangement joins TRBV7-8 to TRBJ2-5; TRBD1 agrees at 7 bases. The CDR3 consists of 16 residues. Germline V CDR1 and CDR2: SGHVS, FQNEAQ. V lost 5 bases to trimming and J lost 2 bases; unmatched junction nucleotides: 11. The CDR3 here is CASSPDRALYQETQYF. CDR3 bases: TGTGCCAGCAGCCCTGACAGGGCACTATATCAAGAGACCCAGTACTTC.

V gene TRBV15 combines with J gene TRBJ1-6, with D maybe TRBD1 (5 bases). V was cut by 0 bases and J by 7 bases, with 16 bases left in between. Germline CDR1 and CDR2: LNHNV and YYDKDF (reference sequence). CDR3 length: 17 amino acids. The CDR3 reads CATSRDPGGLANSPLHF. The DNA for the CDR3 is TGTGCCACCAGCAGAGATCCGGGGGGATTAGCCAATTCACCCCTCCACTTT.

Only one count was recorded for this clone. The V call is TRBV28, the J call TRBJ2-4, with 10 bases fitting TRBD2. The CDR3 consists of 17 residues. In germline, CDR1 is MDHEN, CDR2 SYDVKM. Unmatched junction bases numbered 16, after V lost 6 bases and J lost 8 bases. The CDR3 is CASSSATAGGQWDIQYF. The CDR3 coding sequence is TGTGCCAGCAGCTCCGCGACAGCGGGGGGGCAATGGGACATTCAGTACTTC.

The rearrangement uses TRBV10-2 and TRBJ2-3; D is unresolved. This CDR3 is built from 11 residues. Per germline, CDR1 WSHSY and CDR2 SAAADI. Trimming stripped 8 bases from V and 6 bases from J, with 9 bases between. The CDR3 DNA is TGCGCCAGCTGGGGTGGGGATACGCAGTATTTT. This sequence encodes CASWGGDTQYF.

This chain links TRBV7-6 with TRBJ2-5; D is uncertain. Per germline, CDR1 SGHVS and CDR2 FNYEAQ. V dropped 4 bases and J dropped 2 bases, with 14 bases sitting between them. This CDR3 is 15 amino acids long. CDR3 protein: CASSYRRSGQETQYF. CDR3 coding DNA: TGTGCCAGCAGCTACCGAAGGTCGGGTCAAGAGACCCAGTACTTC.

In the case of this clone: A clone one base away is much larger, so this may be a read error. At the DNA level, this CDR3 is encoded by other sequences in the same sample as well. This chain joins TRBV6-1 and TRBJ1-3; D is perhaps TRBD1 (5 bases). There are 15 residues in the CDR3. In germline, CDR1 is MNHNS, CDR2 SASEGT. The V end was cut by 1 base, the J end by 1 base, with 8 bases between. The chain's CDR3 is CASSEGAGSGNTIYF. CDR3 nucleotide sequence: TGTGCCAGCAGTGAAGGGGCAGGGTCTGGAAACACCATATATTTT.

This chain connects TRBV6-6 to TRBJ2-1, with D possibly being TRBD1 or TRBD2 (5 bases each). V was cut by 8 bases and J by 4 bases, with 18 bases left in between. Germline V gene sequence: CDR1 MNHNY, CDR2 SVGAGI (reference sequence). CDR3 size: 15 residues. CDR3 amino acids: CASGLGRDPYNEQFF. CDR3 DNA: TGTGCCAGCGGCCTAGGCAGGGACCCTTACAATGAGCAGTTCTTC.

This clone was picked up many times. V gene TRBV2 combines with J gene TRBJ2-1, with D perhaps TRBD1 (6 bases). Germline V gives CDR1 SNHLY, CDR2 FYNNEI. This CDR3 has 16 amino acids. Trimming shortened V by 2 bases and J by 4 bases, and 15 bases separated the two germline ends. In DNA form, the CDR3 reads TGTGCCAGCAGTGAAAGTTCAGGGGCGGAGTACAATGAGCAGTTCTTC. It is translated as CASSESSGAEYNEQFF.

The chain's CDR3 is CASEGGGANVLTF. The CDR3 nucleotides read TGTGCCAGCGAAGGTGGTGGGGCCAACGTCCTGACTTTC. The V and J genes are TRBV28 and TRBJ2-6; D not certain. The CDR3 loop spans 13 amino acids. Deletions cut 8 bases from V and 3 bases from J, with 8 bases between. Germline CDR1 and CDR2: MDHEN and SYDVKM.

The chain joins TRBV29-1 to TRBJ2-7; TRBD1 or TRBD2 may be the D gene (5 bases each). The CDR3 is made up of 12 amino acids. The V end was cut by 3 bases, the J end by 4 bases, with 10 bases between. Germline V lookup: CDR1 SQVTM, CDR2 ANQGSEA. This chain's CDR3 is CSVEGDGYEQYF. CDR3 coding DNA: TGCAGCGTTGAGGGGGATGGATACGAGCAGTACTTC.

The genes are TRBV7-6 and TRBJ2-2, with 8 nucleotides matching TRBD2. This CDR3 is 15 amino acids long. The trim removed 2 bases at V and 6 bases at J, leaving 5 bases unmatched. Germline CDR1 is SGHVS and CDR2 is FNYEAQ. The chain's CDR3 is CASSLRAGASGELFF. The CDR3 nucleotides read TGTGCCAGCAGCTTAAGAGCGGGAGCTTCCGGGGAGCTGTTTTTT.

V is TRBV9 and J is TRBJ2-7, with D possibly matching TRBD1 (6 bases). The germline V gene has CDR1 SGDLS and CDR2 YYNGEE. The V gene lost 4 bases and the J gene lost 0 bases, with 11 bases spanning the gap. The CDR3 has 14 residues. CDR3 region: CASSPQGSSYEQYF. CDR3 in DNA: TGTGCCAGCAGCCCCCAGGGGAGCTCCTACGAGCAGTACTTC.

The chain employs TRBV9 and TRBJ2-2, with D perhaps TRBD1 or TRBD2 (5 bases each). CDR3 length: 15 amino acids. The V gene lost 0 bases and the J gene lost 5 bases, with 11 bases spanning the gap. Looked up from germline, CDR1 is SGDLS and CDR2 is YYNGEE. The CDR3: CASSVDGGVTGELFF. The DNA of the CDR3 is TGTGCCAGCAGCGTAGATGGGGGAGTGACCGGGGAGCTGTTTTTT.